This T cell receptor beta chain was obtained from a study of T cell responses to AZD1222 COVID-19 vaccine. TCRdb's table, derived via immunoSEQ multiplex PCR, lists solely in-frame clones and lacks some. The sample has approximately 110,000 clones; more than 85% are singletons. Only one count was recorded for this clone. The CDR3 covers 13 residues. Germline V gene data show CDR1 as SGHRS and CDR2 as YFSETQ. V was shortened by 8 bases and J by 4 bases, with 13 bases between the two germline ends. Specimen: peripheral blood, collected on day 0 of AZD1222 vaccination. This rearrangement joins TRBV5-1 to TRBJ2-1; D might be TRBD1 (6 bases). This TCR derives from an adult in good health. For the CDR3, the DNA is TGCGCCAGTACAGACAGGTCGTACAATGAGCAGTTCTTC. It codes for CASTDRSYNEQFF.